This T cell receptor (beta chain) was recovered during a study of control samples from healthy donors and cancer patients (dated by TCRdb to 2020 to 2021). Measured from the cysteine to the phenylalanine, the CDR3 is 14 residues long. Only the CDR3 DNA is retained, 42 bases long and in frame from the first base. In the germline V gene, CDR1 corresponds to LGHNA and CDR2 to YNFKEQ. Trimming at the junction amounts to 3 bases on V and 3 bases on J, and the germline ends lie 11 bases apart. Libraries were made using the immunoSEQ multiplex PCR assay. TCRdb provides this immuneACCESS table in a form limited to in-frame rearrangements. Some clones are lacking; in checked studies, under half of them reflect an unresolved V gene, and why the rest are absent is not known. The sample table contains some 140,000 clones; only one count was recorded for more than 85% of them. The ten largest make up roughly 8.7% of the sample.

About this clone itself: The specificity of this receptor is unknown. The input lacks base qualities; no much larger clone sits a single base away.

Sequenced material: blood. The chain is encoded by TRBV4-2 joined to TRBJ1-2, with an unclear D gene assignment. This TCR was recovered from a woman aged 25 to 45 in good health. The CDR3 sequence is CASSQAKRDYGYTF. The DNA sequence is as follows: TGTGCCAGCAGCCAGGCTAAAAGGGACTATGGCTACACCTTC.